Here is one T cell receptor (beta chain) with its context. Its antigen is still unknown. TCRdb keeps only in-frame clones here, not all; method: immunoSEQ multiplex PCR. In the table there are roughly 50,000 clones, roughly 80% of which are singletons. The data were obtained in a study of PD-1 blockade in classical Hodgkin lymphoma. Study findings and constraints: Reported findings placed baseline TCR diversity lower in newly diagnosed patients (compared with healthy donors). While CD8+ TCR diversity did not rise significantly by C4D1, CD4+ TCR diversity did. Exclusion was applied to patients who started nivolumab under 1 year after ASCT. Similar baseline diversity was found in complete responders and newly diagnosed patients.

Per the germline V gene, CDR1 is SGHRS and CDR2 is YFSETQ. V lost 4 bases, J lost 0 bases, and 11 bases lay in between. The CDR3 spans 14 residues. Autologous stem cell transplantation was followed by relapse in every patient, and brentuximab vedotin exposure varied. The chain employs TRBV5-1 and TRBJ2-7; maybe TRBD1 (6 bases). This specimen consisted of peripheral blood mononuclear cells (PBMCs), obtained at baseline. This clonotype originated in a human donor with classical Hodgkin lymphoma. CDR3 sequence reads: CASSVDSPSYEQYV. Here the CDR3 DNA reads TGCGCCAGCAGCGTGGACAGTCCCTCCTACGAGCAGTACGTC.